This T cell receptor beta chain is from a study of early T cells in non-severe SARS-CoV-2 infection. This clonotype was observed a few times. Its antigen is not known. Individual cDNA molecules each received unique molecular identifiers attached to them. One entry per CDR3 protein results from TCRdb running MiXCR on the 5' RACE reads. The repertoire has 50,000 to 70,000 distinct CDR3 sequences, 8% to 9.5% of them found once; the top ten carry around 17%. Study-wide points: The VDJdb matching leaned toward anti-spike CD8 responses and overlooked private and CD4 specificities.

Germline V gene sequence: CDR1 SGHRS, CDR2 YFSETQ. Trimming cost V 0 bases and J 0 bases, with 20 bases left between them. The CDR3 loop spans 19 amino acids. V usage is TRBV5-1 and J usage is TRBJ2-3; a possible D gene is TRBD1 (6 bases). Sequences were obtained from whole blood. The receptor was derived from an adult who was a healthcare worker with PCR-confirmed SARS-CoV-2 infection or an uninfected control (not recorded which). The CDR3 DNA is TGCGCCAGCAGCTTGGCATCTCGGACAGCAGTATCTAGCACAGATACGCAGTATTTT. Translating gives CASSLASRTAVSSTDTQYF.